This entry describes one T cell receptor beta chain. The data were obtained in a study of cytomegalovirus exposure and HLA in healthy donors. PCR amplification relied on 60 Vbeta primers (plus 13 Jbeta primers). The method was immunoSEQ multiplex PCR; TCRdb's version includes in-frame clones alone and lacks a portion of them. The sample yields some 130,000 clones, about 80% seen once. The sequenced sample consisted of PBMCs. The receptor was derived from a middle-aged woman in good health and CMV-seronegative.

This CDR3 is CASSSLLAGPDNEQFF. The CDR3 DNA reads TGTGCCAGTTCCTCCTTGTTAGCGGGACCAGACAATGAGCAGTTCTTC. This sequence joins TRBV19 and TRBJ2-1; TRBD2 matches at 8 bases. Germline loops: CDR1 LNHDA, CDR2 SQIVND (reference sequence). There are 16 residues in the CDR3. The V gene end was trimmed by 8 bases and the J gene end by 5 bases; junction bases not matched to a gene: 14.